The 29 T cell receptor beta chains below all came from one sample that was sequenced in a study of blood T cell repertoires in COVID-19 (dated by TCRdb to the early 2020s). Library preparation used the immunoSEQ multiplex PCR assay. The table comes from immuneACCESS by way of TCRdb, which keeps in-frame sequences with V and J called. Part of the clones is missing from these tables; in studies checked, under half for an unresolved V gene and the rest for unknown reasons. Recorded for this sample are about 210,000 clones; just over 85% of them occurred a single time. More than 1.4% of the sample is held by the ten biggest clonotypes. Sequenced material: peripheral blood. The origin of the receptors is a man between 18 and 29 years old with active or convalescent COVID-19.

The V and J genes are TRBV10-3 and TRBJ1-5, with TRBD1 identical over 8 bases. The CDR3 is 13 residues long. The germline gives CDR1 ENHRY, CDR2 SYGVKD. The V and J ends lost 6 bases and 4 bases, in that order; junction bases with no gene match: 2. Here the CDR3 reads CAISQGANQPQHF. The CDR3 nucleotides read TGTGCCATCAGCCAGGGGGCGAATCAGCCCCAGCATTTT.

The V gene is TRBV11-3, the J gene TRBJ2-1; TRBD2 aligns across 8 bases. Unmatched junction bases numbered 16, after V lost 3 bases and J lost 9 bases. The CDR3 contains 17 residues. Germline lookup yields CDR1 SGHNT and CDR2 YENEEA. CDR3 protein: CASSFGSAGDPQAEQFF. The CDR3 bases are TGTGCCAGCAGCTTCGGGTCAGCGGGAGATCCTCAGGCTGAGCAGTTCTTC.

The genes are TRBV24-1 and TRBJ2-5; D is ambiguous. This CDR3 contains 11 residues. V lost 5 bases and J lost 5, with 5 bases in between. CDR1 KGHDR and CDR2 SFDVKD come from the germline V gene. CDR3 coding DNA: TGTGCCACCAGTGCTAGTGAGACCCAGTACTTC. Translated, it gives CATSASETQYF.

This chain connects TRBV5-8 to TRBJ1-2, with 7 bases identical to TRBD1. CDR3 size: 15 residues. Germline V gives CDR1 SGHTS, CDR2 YDEGEE. Unmatched junction bases numbered 9, after V lost 0 bases and J lost 7 bases. CDR3 in DNA: TGTGCCAGCAGCTTGGCCGGAGGCAGGGGGATTGGCTACACCTTC. Translation: CASSLAGGRGIGYTF.

The CDR3 reads CASSPRGAVVAFF. In DNA, the CDR3 is TGTGCCAGCAGTCCCCGCGGGGCGGTTGTAGCTTTCTTT. This sequence joins TRBV6-2 or TRBV6-3 and TRBJ1-1; the D gene is possibly TRBD1 (5 bases). The CDR3 spans 13 residues. The germline V and J ends were trimmed by 5 bases and 10 bases, with 17 bases remaining between them. CDR1 is MNHEY and CDR2 is SVGEGT in the germline V gene.

CDR3 amino acids: CASSEAAGVSGNTIYF. In DNA, the CDR3 is TGTGCCAGCAGTGAAGCGGCCGGAGTCTCTGGAAACACCATATATTTT. This sequence joins TRBV6-1 and TRBJ1-3; D remains ambiguous. Trimming shortened V by 0 bases and J by 0 bases, and 9 bases separated the two germline ends. This CDR3 has 16 residues. Germline CDR1 and CDR2: MNHNS and SASEGT.

V and J are TRBV28 and TRBJ1-5, with D hard to call. CDR3 size: 14 residues. Germline V gene lookup returns CDR1 MDHEN and CDR2 SYDVKM. V was shortened by 6 bases and J by 1 base, with 10 bases between the two germline ends. CDR3 sequence reads: CASRRVQSNQPQHF. CDR3 DNA sequence: TGTGCCAGCAGGAGGGTACAAAGCAATCAGCCCCAGCATTTT.

This clone came up once. This chain connects TRBV11-3 to TRBJ2-1, with TRBD1 as a possible D gene (5 bases). The V gene's germline CDR1 is SGHNT and CDR2 YENEEA. Trimming took 5 bases from V and 8 from J, leaving 7 bases between them. The CDR3 is 11 residues long. CDR3 nucleotide sequence: TGTGCCAGCAGCCTCAGGGATGAGCAGTTCTTC. Translation gives CASSLRDEQFF.

The rearrangement links TRBV10-3 to TRBJ1-1, with D tentatively TRBD1 (5 bases). The CDR3 has 13 amino acids. The germline V and J ends were trimmed by 11 bases and 1 base, with 14 bases remaining between them. The germline V gene has CDR1 ENHRY and CDR2 SYGVKD. CDR3 loop: CASGRGTNTEAFF. In DNA, the CDR3 is TGTGCCTCGGGGCGCGGGACGAACACTGAAGCTTTCTTT.

As DNA, the CDR3 is TGTGCCAGCAGCTTAGCGAGTCGGGACAGGCCTTACGAGCAGTACTTC. Residues: CASSLASRDRPYEQYF. The V gene is TRBV7-9, the J gene TRBJ2-7, with 8 bases that match TRBD1. CDR3 length: 16 residues. The ends lost 0 bases at V and 4 bases at J; junction bases unmatched: 8. Germline-derived CDR1 and CDR2 are SEHNR and FQNEAQ (reference sequence).

The rearrangement uses TRBV7-9 and TRBJ2-4; 7 nucleotides match TRBD1. The germline V gene has CDR1 SEHNR and CDR2 FQNEAQ (reference sequence). The CDR3 loop spans 16 amino acids. V gave up 5 bases and J gave up 4 bases; unmatched junction bases: 11. The CDR3 region is CASSADPGTAKNIQYF. The CDR3 nucleotides are TGTGCCAGCAGCGCAGATCCGGGGACAGCTAAAAACATTCAGTACTTC.

This sequence joins TRBV4-2 and TRBJ2-5; TRBD1 might be the D (5 bases). The CDR3 consists of 13 residues. Germline CDR1 reads LGHNA; CDR2 reads YNFKEQ. Trimming stripped 4 bases from V and 3 bases from J, with 9 bases between. CDR3 amino acids: CASSPGHKETQYF. CDR3 nucleotides: TGTGCCAGCAGCCCAGGACATAAAGAGACCCAGTACTTC.

This clone is a singleton in its sample. The chain couples TRBV6-6 to TRBJ2-1; 7 bases align to TRBD1. CDR1 and CDR2 (germline): MNHNY, SVGAGI (reference sequence). V lost 0 bases, J lost 4 bases, and 6 bases stayed unmatched. The CDR3 runs 16 residues. In nucleotides, the CDR3 is TGTGCCAGCAGTTACTCCTCGGGGACAGTGTACAATGAGCAGTTCTTC. It translates to CASSYSSGTVYNEQFF.

V and J are TRBV7-9 and TRBJ2-5, with 12 bases matching TRBD2. The CDR3 spans 18 residues. CDR1 is SEHNR and CDR2 is FQNEAQ in the germline V gene (reference sequence). Germline trimming cut 5 bases from V and 5 bases from J; bases unmatched to any gene: 15. This CDR3 is CASSALPGLAGPGETQYF. The CDR3 region has the DNA TGTGCCAGCAGCGCGCTGCCGGGACTAGCGGGCCCGGGCGAGACCCAGTACTTC. The full variable domain, with the rest looked up from reference TRBV7-9 and TRBJ2-5, is DTGVSQNPRHKITKRGQNVTFRCDPISEHNRLYWYRQTLGQGPEFLTYFQNEAQLEKSRLLSDRFSAERPKGSFSTLEIQRTEQGDSAMYLCASSALPGLAGPGETQYFGPGTRLLVL.

The chain carries TRBV5-1 and TRBJ2-2; 9 bases are shared with TRBD1. This CDR3 is 16 amino acids long. Losses at the gene ends were 4 bases for V and 8 bases for J; bases not matched to a gene: 12. The V gene's germline CDR1 is SGHRS and CDR2 YFSETQ. This CDR3 reads CASSGGTGTYLGELFF. CDR3 bases: TGCGCCAGCAGCGGAGGGACAGGGACTTATTTAGGGGAGCTGTTTTTT.

The chain recombines TRBV6-5 with TRBJ2-1; 10 nucleotides align to TRBD2. V lost 5 bases, J lost 4 bases, and 5 bases stayed unmatched. The length of the CDR3 is 15 residues. The germline CDR1 and CDR2 sequences are MNHEY and SVGAGI. The CDR3 is CASSIGLAEYNEQFF. As DNA, the CDR3 is TGTGCCAGCAGTATAGGACTAGCGGAGTACAATGAGCAGTTCTTC.

The V call is TRBV5-8, the J call TRBJ2-7; 9 bases are shared with TRBD2. The CDR3 is 16 amino acids. The germline CDR1 and CDR2 sequences are SGHTS and YDEGEE. J gave up 4 bases and V 0 bases, and 8 bases lay outside the gene matches. CDR3 sequence: CASSLAQREVGYEQYF. CDR3 in DNA: TGTGCCAGCAGCTTGGCCCAGCGGGAGGTTGGGTACGAGCAGTACTTC.

V gene TRBV19 combines with J gene TRBJ1-4, with D possibly matching TRBD1 (5 bases). Germline CDR1 and CDR2: LNHDA and SQIVND (reference sequence). This CDR3 comprises 15 residues. V shed 4 bases and J shed 8 bases, with 17 bases lying between them. This chain's CDR3 is CASSSNRLGREKLFF. The CDR3 DNA follows: TGTGCCAGTAGTAGTAACAGGCTGGGTCGGGAAAAACTGTTTTTT.

V is TRBV3-1 (or the pseudogene TRBV3-2) and J is TRBJ1-5; a weak D match, TRBD1 (5 bases). V was shortened by 4 bases and J by 3 bases, with 13 bases between the two germline ends. The CDR3 spans 15 residues. CDR1 is LGHDT and CDR2 is YNNKEL in the germline V gene (reference sequence). CDR3 coding DNA: TGTGCCAGCAGCCTCGGGGCGGGGAACAATCAGCCCCAGCATTTT. Protein sequence: CASSLGAGNNQPQHF.

This clone was detected only a few times. The chain joins TRBV30 to TRBJ1-3; maybe TRBD1 (6 bases). The length of the CDR3 is 16 residues. CDR1 is GTSNPN, CDR2 SVGIG, per germline (reference sequence). Trimming removed 3 bases at V and 0 bases at J, with 15 bases between. CDR3 amino acids: CAWRSGGSRSGNTIYF. In nucleotides, the CDR3 is TGTGCCTGGAGGTCGGGGGGCAGCCGCTCTGGAAACACCATATATTTT.

The chain carries TRBV29-1 and TRBJ1-4; tentative D call: TRBD1 (5 bases). Deletions cut 4 bases from V and 3 bases from J, with 12 bases between. This CDR3 is built from 14 residues. Germline CDR1 is SQVTM and CDR2 is ANQGSEA. CDR3 loop: CSVAGGSANEKLFF. The CDR3 nucleotides are TGCAGCGTTGCCGGGGGGTCGGCTAATGAAAAACTGTTTTTT.

This chain links TRBV7-9 with TRBJ2-5; TRBD2 is a possible D gene (5 bases). The CDR3 runs to 13 residues. CDR1 is SEHNR and CDR2 is FQNEAQ in the germline V gene (reference sequence). Between the trimmed V and J ends, which lost 3 bases and 5 bases, there was a span of 10 bases. CDR3 nucleotide sequence: TGTGCCAGCAGCTTGGACTCAAGGGAGACCCAGTACTTC. Its translation is CASSLDSRETQYF. Full variable domain (missing parts from reference TRBV7-9 and TRBJ2-5): DTGVSQNPRHKITKRGQNVTFRCDPISEHNRLYWYRQTLGQGPEFLTYFQNEAQLEKSRLLSDRFSAERPKGSFSTLEIQRTEQGDSAMYLCASSLDSRETQYFGPGTRLLVL.

The chain carries TRBV7-3 and TRBJ1-3; D gene uncertain. This CDR3 has 15 residues. Per germline, CDR1 SGHTA and CDR2 FQGTGA. Trimming stripped 5 bases from V and 0 bases from J, with 11 bases between. This CDR3 reads CASSEDSFSGNTIYF. The DNA for the CDR3 is TGTGCCAGCAGCGAGGATAGTTTCTCTGGAAACACCATATATTTT.

V is TRBV6-5 and J is TRBJ2-3, with D hard to call. The CDR3 spans 15 residues. The germline V and J ends were trimmed by 5 bases and 0 bases, with 12 bases remaining between them. Germline CDR1 and CDR2: MNHEY and SVGAGI. The CDR3 region has the DNA TGTGCCAGCAGTCCTACCGGGTCTAGCACAGATACGCAGTATTTT. Its protein is CASSPTGSSTDTQYF.

The rearrangement links TRBV6-5 to TRBJ2-5; D is possibly TRBD1 (5 bases). V was shortened by 1 base and J by 3 bases, with 9 bases between the two germline ends. The V gene's germline CDR1 is MNHEY and CDR2 SVGAGI. This CDR3 is built from 14 residues. CDR3 in amino acids: CASSYLVGEETQYF. In DNA, the CDR3 is TGTGCCAGCAGTTACTTGGTAGGGGAAGAGACCCAGTACTTC.

The rearrangement joins TRBV10-3 to TRBJ2-1; 9 bases align to TRBD2. CDR1 and CDR2 from the germline V gene are ENHRY and SYGVKD. With V trimmed by 11 bases and J by 0 bases, 8 bases remained unmatched. This CDR3 is 15 amino acids long. The CDR3 region is CAAASGASSYNEQFF. DNA for the CDR3: TGTGCCGCGGCTAGCGGGGCTAGCTCCTACAATGAGCAGTTCTTC.

In DNA form, the CDR3 reads TGTGCCAGCAGTTCTAGCGGGGACGGCACAGATACGCAGTATTTT. Protein product: CASSSSGDGTDTQYF. V is TRBV6-4 and J is TRBJ2-3, with 9 bases that match TRBD2. The CDR3 runs 15 residues. Germline CDR1 MRHNA, CDR2 SNTAGT. The ends lost 5 bases at V and 1 base at J; junction bases unmatched: 4.

The rearrangement uses TRBV7-2 and TRBJ2-7; TRBD2 is a possible D gene (5 bases). The CDR3 contains 15 residues. V shed 0 bases and J shed 7 bases, with 16 bases lying between them. The V gene's germline CDR1 is SGHTA and CDR2 FQGNSA. The DNA for the CDR3 is TGTGCCAGCAGCTTAGCCCAGAGGGCGGTTGGGGAGCAGTACTTC. Translated, it gives CASSLAQRAVGEQYF.

The chain has TRBV27 and TRBJ2-1, with D perhaps matching TRBD2 (6 bases). There are 14 residues in the CDR3. Trimming pared 8 bases from V and 4 bases from J, leaving 15 bases between. Germline assignment: CDR1 MNHEY and CDR2 SMNVEV (reference sequence). The CDR3 spells CASRTGGGYNEQFF. CDR3 sequence (DNA): TGTGCCAGCCGTACAGGAGGAGGGTACAATGAGCAGTTCTTC.